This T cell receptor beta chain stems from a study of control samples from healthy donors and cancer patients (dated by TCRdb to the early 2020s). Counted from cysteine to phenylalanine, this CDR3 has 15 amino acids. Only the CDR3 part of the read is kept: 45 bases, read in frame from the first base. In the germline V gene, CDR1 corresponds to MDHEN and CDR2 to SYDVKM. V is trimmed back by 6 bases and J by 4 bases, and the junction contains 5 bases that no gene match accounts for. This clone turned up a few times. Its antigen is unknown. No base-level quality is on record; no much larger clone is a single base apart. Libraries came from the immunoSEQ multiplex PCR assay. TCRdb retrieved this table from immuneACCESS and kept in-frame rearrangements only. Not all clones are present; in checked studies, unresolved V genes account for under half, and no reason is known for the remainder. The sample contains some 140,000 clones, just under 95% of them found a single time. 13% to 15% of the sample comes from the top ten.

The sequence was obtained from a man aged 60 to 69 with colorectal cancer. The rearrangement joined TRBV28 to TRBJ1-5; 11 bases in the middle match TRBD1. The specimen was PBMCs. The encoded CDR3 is CASRHGTGGNQPQHF. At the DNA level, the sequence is TGTGCCAGCAGACATGGGACAGGGGGTAATCAGCCCCAGCATTTT.